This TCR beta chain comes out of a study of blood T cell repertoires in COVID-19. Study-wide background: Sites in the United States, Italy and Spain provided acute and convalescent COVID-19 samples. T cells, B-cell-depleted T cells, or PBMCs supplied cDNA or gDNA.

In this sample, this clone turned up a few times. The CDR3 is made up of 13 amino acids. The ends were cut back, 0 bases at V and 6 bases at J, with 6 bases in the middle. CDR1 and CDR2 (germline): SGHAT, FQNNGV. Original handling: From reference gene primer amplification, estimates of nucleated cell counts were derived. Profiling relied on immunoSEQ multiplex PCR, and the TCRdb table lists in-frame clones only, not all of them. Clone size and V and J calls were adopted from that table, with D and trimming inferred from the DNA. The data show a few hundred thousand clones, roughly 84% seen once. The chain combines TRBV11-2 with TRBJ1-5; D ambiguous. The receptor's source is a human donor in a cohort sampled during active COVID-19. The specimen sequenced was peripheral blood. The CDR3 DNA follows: TGTGCCAGCAGCTTAGATCCGGGTCAGCCCCAGCATTTT. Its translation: CASSLDPGQPQHF. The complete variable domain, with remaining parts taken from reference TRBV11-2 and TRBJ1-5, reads EAGVAQSPRYKIIEKRQSVAFWCNPISGHATLYWYQQILGQGPKLLIQFQNNGVVDDSQLPKDRFSAERLKGVDSTLKIQPAKLEDSAVYLCASSLDPGQPQHFGDGTRLSIL.